The TCR beta chain under discussion was sequenced for a study of chemoradiotherapy in HPV16-positive cancers. Overall study context: Candidate HPV-specific clones and shared TCR motifs came from a couple of HPV16-positive patients.

Repertoires were sampled repeatedly during chemoradiotherapy. Profiling relied on immunoSEQ multiplex PCR, and the TCRdb table lists in-frame clones only, not all of them. In the table there are some 8,300 clones, roughly 70% of which are singletons. This receptor was taken from a human donor with HPV-associated anogenital cancer. The sample was taken from a patient who underwent chemoradiotherapy.

In nucleotides, the CDR3 is TGTGCCTGGAATGGGGGGCAATTGACCGGGGAGCTGTTTTTT. It encodes CAWNGGQLTGELFF. This chain links TRBV30 with TRBJ2-2, with D perhaps TRBD1 or TRBD2 (6 bases each). CDR1 and CDR2 from the germline V gene are GTSNPN and SVGIG (reference sequence). V lost 4 bases and J lost 5, with 14 bases in between. The CDR3 totals 14 residues.